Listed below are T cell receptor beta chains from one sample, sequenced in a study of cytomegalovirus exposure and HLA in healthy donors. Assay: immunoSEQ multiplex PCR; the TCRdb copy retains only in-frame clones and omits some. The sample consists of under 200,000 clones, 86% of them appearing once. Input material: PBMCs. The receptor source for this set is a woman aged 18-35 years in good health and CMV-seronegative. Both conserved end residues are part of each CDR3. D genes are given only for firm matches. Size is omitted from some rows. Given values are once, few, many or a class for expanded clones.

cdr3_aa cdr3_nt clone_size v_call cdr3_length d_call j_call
CASSIVSGSGWEETQYF TGTGCCAGTAGTATAGTTAGCGGGAGTGGCTGGGAAGAGACCCAGTACTTC few TRBV19 17 TRBD2 TRBJ2-5
CASSFIGFPGGTEAFF TGTGCCAGCAGCTTTATCGGCTTCCCAGGGGGCACTGAAGCTTTCTTT . TRBV27 16 TRBD1 TRBJ1-1
CASSLRQDTEAFF TGTGCCAGCAGCTTACGACAGGACACTGAAGCTTTCTTT . TRBV7-3 13 . TRBJ1-1
CASQSGGTGIYEQFF TGTGCCAGCCAATCCGGGGGGACAGGGATCTATGAGCAGTTCTTC . TRBV27 15 TRBD1 TRBJ2-1
CASGFHKTGASGELFF TGTGCTAGTGGTTTCCATAAGACAGGGGCCTCCGGGGAGCTGTTTTTT . TRBV12-5 16 TRBD1 TRBJ2-2
CASSLESQGELFF TGTGCCAGCAGTTTGGAGTCCCAAGGGGAGCTGTTTTTT . TRBV6-1 13 . TRBJ2-2
CASRGAFTTNEKLFF TGTGCCAGTAGGGGGGCGTTTACAACTAATGAAAAACTGTTTTTT . TRBV19 15 . TRBJ1-4
CASSNRVSGANVLTF TGTGCCAGCAGCAACAGAGTGTCTGGGGCCAACGTCCTGACTTTC few TRBV6-1 15 . TRBJ2-6
CASSPDTSGSNTGELFF TGTGCCAGCAGTCCCGATACTAGCGGGAGTAACACCGGGGAGCTGTTTTTT . TRBV27 17 TRBD2 TRBJ2-2
CSATPGGYTF TGCAGTGCCACCCCGGGAGGCTACACCTTC . TRBV20-1 10 . TRBJ1-2
CASSSRPTVYEQYF TGTGCCAGCAGCTCGCGACCGACAGTCTACGAGCAGTACTTC . TRBV5-6 14 . TRBJ2-7
CASRDRGSRGYTF TGTGCCAGTAGGGACAGGGGTTCGCGAGGCTACACCTTC . TRBV19 13 TRBD1 TRBJ1-2
CASSQDPPGLAYEQYF TGCGCCAGCAGCCAAGATCCACCGGGACTAGCGTACGAGCAGTACTTC . TRBV4-1 16 TRBD2 TRBJ2-7
CASSLDRATSYNEQFF TGCGCCAGCAGCTTGGACAGGGCTACCTCCTACAATGAGCAGTTCTTC . TRBV5-1 16 . TRBJ2-1
CASRTSGRGYIQYF TGTGCCAGCAGGACTAGCGGGAGAGGATACATTCAGTACTTC . TRBV28 14 TRBD2 TRBJ2-4
CASSCGIHSNQPQHF TGTGCCAGCAGCTGTGGCATCCATAGCAATCAGCCCCAGCATTTT . TRBV7-4 15 . TRBJ1-5
CASSRRGPRTDTQYF TGTGCCAGCAGCCGTCGAGGGCCCCGCACAGATACGCAGTATTTT . TRBV11-2 15 . TRBJ2-3
CASSLWRGPSTDTQYF TGTGCCAGCAGTTTATGGCGGGGGCCTAGCACAGATACGCAGTATTTT . TRBV28 16 . TRBJ2-3
CASSLSSQLAGRVGNEQFF TGTGCCAGCAGTTTATCTAGTCAGCTAGCGGGAAGGGTGGGGAATGAGCAGTTCTTC . TRBV27 19 TRBD2 TRBJ2-1
CASSIGGRLDTEAFF TGTGCCAGTAGTATTGGGGGCAGATTGGACACTGAAGCTTTCTTT once TRBV19 15 . TRBJ1-1
CASSPYQVNTEAFF TGTGCCAGCAGCCCCTATCAGGTCAACACTGAAGCTTTCTTT . TRBV28 14 . TRBJ1-1
CASSLSQGAAGETQYF TGTGCCAGCAGCCTTTCACAGGGGGCGGCGGGAGAGACCCAGTACTTC . TRBV5-4 16 TRBD1 TRBJ2-5
CASSTQGYTEAFF TGTGCCAGCAGTACACAGGGCTACACTGAAGCTTTCTTT . TRBV6-5 13 . TRBJ1-1